The sequence of this TCR beta chain was determined in a study of blood T cell repertoires in COVID-19. Study in general: The United States, Italy and Spain supplied acute and convalescent COVID-19 samples.

This clone was picked up one time. This table comes from immunoSEQ multiplex PCR, and its TCRdb copy is limited to in-frame clones, with some not included. The sample holds tens of thousands of clones, roughly four fifths seen once. Trimming took 2 bases from V and 8 from J; bases not matched to a gene: 5. The CDR3 has 15 residues. Germline V gene data show CDR1 as MNHEY and CDR2 as SVGAGI. The chain joins TRBV6-5 to TRBJ1-4, with TRBD1 matching 10 bases. The specimen was peripheral blood. The sequence was obtained from a woman aged 55-69 years with acute or convalescent COVID-19. The DNA of the CDR3 is TGTGCCAGCAGTTACGGGGACAGGGGACGCGAAAAACTGTTTTTT. This sequence encodes CASSYGDRGREKLFF.